These T cell receptor beta chains were read from a single sample in a study of chemoradiotherapy in HPV16-positive cancers. The method was immunoSEQ multiplex PCR; TCRdb's version includes in-frame clones alone and lacks a portion of them. The sample has 13,000 or so clones, 70% to 90% seen once; the top ten hold approximately 3%. The sample consisted of blood, taken from a patient who underwent chemoradiotherapy. The receptor set was obtained from a human donor with HPV-associated anogenital cancer. Both conserved end residues are part of each CDR3.

j_call v_call cdr3_aa
TRBJ2-1 TRBV5-6 CASSSPGSHEQFF
TRBJ1-2 TRBV5-5 CASSLTPGTGGIGYTF
TRBJ2-7 TRBV11-2 CASSLAPGGAYEQYF
TRBJ1-5 TRBV7-2 CASSLGGWDSNQPQHF
TRBJ1-3 TRBV9 CASSSDRLSSGNTIYF
TRBJ1-2 TRBV10-1 CASSAGPPPNYGYTF
TRBJ2-7 TRBV7-2 CASSPDRGEQYF
TRBJ1-2 TRBV6-1 CASFSFGQGRNGYTF
TRBJ1-4 TRBV7-8 CASSLAWTVNNEKLFF
TRBJ1-4 TRBV23-1 CASSQGTSEKLFF
TRBJ1-1 TRBV30 CAWAGVGTEAFF
TRBJ1-3 TRBV13 CASSEPGRLPNTIYF
TRBJ1-5 TRBV19 CASSPGVSNQPQHF
TRBJ1-5 TRBV6-5 CASSWQKPPSNQPQHF
TRBJ2-7 TRBV6-9 CASSYKQGGLYEQYF
TRBJ2-7 TRBV11-1 CASSLEDSVFYEQYF
TRBJ2-1 TRBV10-1 CASSQAGGNYNEQFF
TRBJ1-5 TRBV10-3 CAISDLAGSNQPQHF
TRBJ1-5 TRBV19 CASSIDGYSNQPQHF
TRBJ1-1 TRBV5-1 CASSLGYYRGDEAFF
TRBJ1-2 TRBV28 CASLIGHPNYGYTF
TRBJ2-6 TRBV27 CASSLSDRGKLSGANVLTF
TRBJ2-7 TRBV6-5 CASRPRPGQGYEQYF
TRBJ1-4 TRBV6-6 CASSPYNEKLFF
TRBJ1-3 TRBV6-6 CASSYTRTGAGNTIYF
TRBJ1-2 TRBV5-5 CASSLDPQRPTWDYGYTF
TRBJ2-1 TRBV13 CASSLYRRERGQTKDNEQFF
TRBJ1-2 TRBV11-2 CASSLVSGGYGYTF
TRBJ1-1 TRBV5-4 CASSLRRGTEAFF
TRBJ2-7 TRBV10-1 CASSAGGGYEQYF
TRBJ2-7 TRBV18 CASSFSYEQYF
TRBJ1-2 TRBV19 CASSKSSANYGYTF
TRBJ2-5 TRBV7-9 CASSSWGGGAEETQYF
TRBJ2-5 TRBV19 CATRAGGGGTQYF
TRBJ2-1 TRBV7-7 CASSPTPLAGGPREQFF
TRBJ2-3 TRBV7-2 CASSPVGASTDTQYF
TRBJ2-6 TRBV19 CASSVGAKSQSRANVLTF
TRBJ2-5 TRBV19 CASSNRGKETQYF
TRBJ2-5 TRBV5-1 CASSLGIAGTQETQYF
TRBJ1-1 TRBV5-1 CASSQQGPMNTEAFF
TRBJ2-1 TRBV7-3 CASSLGSGGAIYEQFF
TRBJ2-7 TRBV19 CASRNQDRGQYEQYF